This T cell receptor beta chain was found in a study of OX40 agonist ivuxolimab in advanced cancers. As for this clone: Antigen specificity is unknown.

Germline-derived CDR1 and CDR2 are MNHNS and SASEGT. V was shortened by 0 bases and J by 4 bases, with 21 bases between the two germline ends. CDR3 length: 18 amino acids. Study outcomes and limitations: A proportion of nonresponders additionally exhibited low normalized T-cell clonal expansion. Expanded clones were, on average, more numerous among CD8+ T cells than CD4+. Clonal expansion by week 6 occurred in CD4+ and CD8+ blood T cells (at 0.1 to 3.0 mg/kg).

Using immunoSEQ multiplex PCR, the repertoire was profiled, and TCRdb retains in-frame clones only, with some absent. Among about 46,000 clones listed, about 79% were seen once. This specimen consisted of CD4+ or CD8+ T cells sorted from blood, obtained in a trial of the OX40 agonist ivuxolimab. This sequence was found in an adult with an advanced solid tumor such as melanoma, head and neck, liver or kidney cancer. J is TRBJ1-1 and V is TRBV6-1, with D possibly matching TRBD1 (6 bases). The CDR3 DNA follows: TGTGCCAGCAGTGAAGCGCTACAGGGTCGGATGAGTGGCACTGAAGCTTTCTTT. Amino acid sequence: CASSEALQGRMSGTEAFF.